This T cell receptor beta chain was captured in a study of T cells after yellow fever vaccination (dated by TCRdb to between 2018 and 2021). At the level of the whole study: The SMART-Seq v4 Ultra Low Input RNA kit was used to prepare libraries from fractions with low cell numbers. To track T-cell clones before and after primary and booster YFV17D yellow fever vaccination, bulk TCR alpha and beta repertoires were sequenced longitudinally. The cohort comprised two healthy male donors, one aged 18 to 29 and one aged 30 to 40 years. Blood was collected at multiple timepoints before and after primary and secondary immunization, and bulk PBMC replicates and cell subsets were isolated.

The sample's treatment or condition, from its label and the paper: live attenuated yellow fever vaccine strain. Two biological replicates of bulk PBMCs were collected at each blood-draw timepoint. A standard Ficoll-Paque protocol was used to isolate PBMCs from peripheral blood. TriZol was used to extract RNA from bulk PBMCs, from CD4 and CD8 fractions, and from dextramer-positive and dextramer-negative fractions. This clonotype has at least ten counts. Its antigen has not been determined. One base away there is no much larger clone; base qualities are not given. The listed sequencing device is Illumina NovaSeq 6000. TCR cDNA was synthesized by 5'RACE template switching, through which a universal primer site and unique molecular identifiers were introduced. Priming of cDNA synthesis was performed from both the TCR alpha and TCR beta constant segments. Libraries were amplified in two PCR steps, with sample barcodes and sequencing adapters added in the second step. Sequencing of libraries was performed on Illumina HiSeq 2500 (2x100 bp) or NovaSeq (2x150 bp). In the original analysis: MIGEC was used to demultiplex reads and collapse the reads into UMI consensus sequences, and MiXCR was used for V(D)J alignment. Using edgeR on replicate PBMC samples, clonotypes were called vaccine-responding if FDR was below 0.01 and the log2 fold change was above 5 up to day 15. Each bulk clonotype was labeled CD4 or CD8 based on which sequenced repertoire, CD4 or CD8, contained the clonotype at higher abundance. The public sequencing data were trimmed at Q25 with fastp and processed into clonotypes with MiXCR by TCRdb, which kept only in-frame beta chains. Rows are unified per CDR3 protein, each entry keeping the most common DNA and genes. It is TCRdb's table, rather than the study itself, that gives the V and J calls and clone size. For this sample there are approximately 240,000 distinct CDR3 sequences; 3.6% appear just once. The top ten clonotypes cover about a fifth of the sample.

On the study overall, not on this receptor specifically: A small share of clonotypes occurred in both CD4 and CD8 compartments, likely arising from convergent recombination. Because abundant contaminating clonotypes from the bulk population could be contained in FACS-sorted repertoires, computational filtering was required. The study included only a couple of donors, which limits how far the findings can be generalized. The secondary T-cell response was weaker than the primary response but faster, peaking on day 5 instead of day 15. After the booster, most of the clones that had expanded following primary vaccination were detected again (just under 97% of CD4 and around 90% of CD8), which suggests that memory was broadly maintained.

The sample here was PBMCs, taken 15 days after the yellow fever booster vaccination. The receptor comes from a man aged 18 to 30 who received the YFV17D yellow fever vaccine.

Here is the DNA: TGTGCCAGCAGCTTAGGAAGCATCACCGGGGAGCTGTTTTTT. The translation is CASSLGSITGELFF. The chain employs TRBV7-2 and TRBJ2-2; no D gene can be assigned with confidence. The CDR3 sequence holds 14 residues, the cysteine and phenylalanine included. Only the CDR3 region is kept as DNA, spanning 42 bases read in frame from base 1. The germline V gene encodes CDR1 SGHTA and CDR2 FQGNSA. Trimming costs V 1 base and J 4 bases, and their ends lie 7 bases apart.